This T cell receptor beta chain was sequenced for a study of blood T cell repertoires in COVID-19. The wider study: Samples of COVID-19 (acute and convalescent) were obtained from the United States, Italy and Spain. The cDNA or gDNA used as material had been derived from T cells, B-cell-depleted T cells, or PBMCs.

Authors' data handling: The authors estimated nucleated cell counts from reference gene primer amplification. Profiling relied on immunoSEQ multiplex PCR, and the TCRdb table lists in-frame clones only, not all of them. V, J and clone size were drawn from that table, and D and trimming were deduced from the DNA. The sample holds roughly 97,000 clones, around 87% seen once. Input material: peripheral blood. This clonotype originated in a human donor in a cohort sampled during active COVID-19.

The CDR3 DNA reads as TGTGCCAGCAGTTATCGTCCCGCGTCGTCCTACGAGCAGTACTTC. Encoded protein: CASSYRPASSYEQYF. The chain combines TRBV6-5 with TRBJ2-7; D gene unclear. This CDR3 region has 15 residues. V lost 3 bases and J lost 1, with 13 bases in between. CDR1 is MNHEY and CDR2 is SVGAGI in the germline V gene.